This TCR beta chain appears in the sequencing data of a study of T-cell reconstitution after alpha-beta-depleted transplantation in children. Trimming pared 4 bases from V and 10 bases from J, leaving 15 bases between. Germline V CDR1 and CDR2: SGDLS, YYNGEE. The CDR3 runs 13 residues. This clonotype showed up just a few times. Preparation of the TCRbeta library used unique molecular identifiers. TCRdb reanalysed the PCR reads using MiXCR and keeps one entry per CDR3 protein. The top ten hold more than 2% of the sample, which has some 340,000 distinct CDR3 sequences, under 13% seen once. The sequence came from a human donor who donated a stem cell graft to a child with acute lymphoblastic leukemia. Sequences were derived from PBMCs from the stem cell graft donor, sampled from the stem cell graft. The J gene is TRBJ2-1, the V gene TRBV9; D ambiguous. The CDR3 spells CASSLDSTGEQFF. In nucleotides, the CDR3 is TGTGCCAGCAGCCTCGACTCAACGGGCGAGCAGTTCTTC.